A single sample gave rise to the 22 T cell receptor beta chains below, sequenced in a study of T-cell memory formation after mild COVID-19. MiXCR, run by TCRdb on the 5' RACE reads, gives a single entry per CDR3 protein. This sample has a few hundred thousand distinct CDR3 sequences, with over 25% found just once. The source material was PBMCs or a T cell subset sorted from them (not recorded which). These receptors were taken from an adult woman who had mild COVID-19 (a few samples of this study predate the infection). Cell type and time point are not known.

This clonotype turned up a few times. The V gene is TRBV5-1, the J gene TRBJ1-1; 11 bases line up with TRBD1. After removal of 0 bases from V and 2 bases from J, the junction contained 6 bases not matched to a gene. The CDR3 loop spans 17 amino acids. Germline V CDR1 and CDR2: SGHRS, YFSETQ. The CDR3 DNA is TGCGCCAGCAGCTTGGGGGACAGGGGGTTGTTAAACACTGAAGCTTTCTTT. Translation: CASSLGDRGLLNTEAFF.

In its sample, this clonotype was seen a few times. V gene TRBV27 combines with J gene TRBJ2-1; 12 bases are shared with TRBD1. Germline trimming cut 4 bases from V and 7 bases from J; bases unmatched to any gene: 5. The CDR3 has 15 residues. Per the germline V gene, CDR1 is MNHEY and CDR2 is SMNVEV (reference sequence). This chain's CDR3 is CASSYGTGGRNEQFF. For the CDR3, the DNA is TGTGCCAGCAGTTACGGGACAGGGGGCCGGAATGAGCAGTTCTTC.

This clonotype has only a few counts. The J gene is TRBJ2-6, the V gene TRBV11-2; D call uncertain. CDR3 length equals 16 residues. Germline V CDR1 and CDR2: SGHAT, FQNNGV. Trimming left V 3 bases short and J 1 base short, with 10 bases between. The CDR3 DNA reads as TGTGCCAGCAGCTTTACGGACCTTTCTGGGGCCAACGTCCTGACTTTC. Protein: CASSFTDLSGANVLTF.

V is TRBV7-9 and J is TRBJ2-3; TRBD1 is a possible D gene (5 bases). Looked up from germline, CDR1 is SEHNR and CDR2 is FQNEAQ (reference sequence). The CDR3 consists of 16 residues. V lost 0 bases and J 3 bases, leaving 13 bases between the germline ends. The DNA of the CDR3 is TGTGCCAGCAGCTTAGCTTTCGGACAAGAGACAGATACGCAGTATTTT. Translated: CASSLAFGQETDTQYF.

This chain connects TRBV7-8 to TRBJ2-1, with 8 nucleotides matching TRBD2. Germline assignment: CDR1 SGHVS and CDR2 FQNEAQ. The CDR3 runs to 13 residues. V lost 5 bases and J lost 13; bases outside the gene matches: 10. The CDR3 DNA follows: TGTGCCAGCAGCGTCGGACTAGCTGGGGGCCAGTTCTTC. Protein product: CASSVGLAGGQFF.

This clonotype showed up just a few times. V gene TRBV20-1 combines with J gene TRBJ2-3, with 7 bases lining up with TRBD1. The germline V gene encodes CDR1 DFQATT and CDR2 SNEGSKA (reference sequence). V gave up 3 bases and J gave up 2 bases; unmatched junction bases: 5. The CDR3 is made up of 14 amino acids. CDR3 bases: TGCAGTGCTAGTGAGGGGGCGTTCACAGATACGCAGTATTTT. This encodes CSASEGAFTDTQYF.

This chain uses TRBV20-1 with TRBJ2-7; TRBD2 aligns across 15 bases. Germline V CDR1 and CDR2: DFQATT, SNEGSKA (reference sequence). The CDR3 runs to 14 residues. In DNA form, the CDR3 reads TGCAGCGGGACTAGCGGGGGGCCCTCCTACGAGCAGTACTTC. Protein sequence: CSGTSGGPSYEQYF.

The chain combines TRBV4-1 with TRBJ2-7; either TRBD1 or TRBD2 may supply D (5 bases each). Germline CDR1 reads MGHRA; CDR2 reads YSYEKL. V shed 0 bases and J shed 2 bases, with 8 bases lying between them. The CDR3 contains 14 residues. CDR3 nucleotide sequence: TGCGCCAGCAGCCAAGACAGGGAGCCCTACGAGCAGTACTTC. Residues: CASSQDREPYEQYF.

The chain couples TRBV6-5 to TRBJ2-1, with 11 bases aligning to TRBD1. From germline, CDR1 is MNHEY and CDR2 SVGAGI. V shed 9 bases and J 7 bases; nucleotides not matched to a gene: 8. The CDR3 contains 14 residues. As DNA, the CDR3 is TGTGCCAGAGAGGGGGACAGGGGGGAAAATGAGCAGTTCTTC. The encoded protein is CAREGDRGENEQFF.

This clonotype occurred a few times. The gene calls are TRBV15 and TRBJ2-7; D perhaps matches TRBD2 (6 bases). Trimming took 0 bases from V and 5 from J, leaving 14 bases between them. Germline CDR1 and CDR2: LNHNV and YYDKDF (reference sequence). This CDR3 spans 15 amino acids. The CDR3 is CATSRDRGDSHEQYF. The CDR3 coding sequence is TGTGCCACCAGCAGAGATCGCGGGGATTCCCACGAGCAGTACTTC.

This chain joins TRBV5-4 and TRBJ2-1; weak D call: TRBD1 (5 bases). Germline CDR1 and CDR2: SGHNT and YYREEE (reference sequence). There are 13 residues in the CDR3. The germline V and J ends were trimmed by 0 bases and 7 bases, with 8 bases remaining between them. The CDR3 here is CASSLAQVNEQFF. DNA of the CDR3: TGTGCCAGCAGCTTGGCACAGGTAAATGAGCAGTTCTTC.

The rearrangement uses TRBV20-1 and TRBJ2-1; 8 positions match TRBD1. This CDR3 has 15 residues. V trimming: 6 bases; J trimming: 8 bases; junction bases outside the gene matches: 15. Germline CDR1 DFQATT, CDR2 SNEGSKA (reference sequence). The CDR3 loop is CSAHSRSQGAYEQFF. For the CDR3, the DNA is TGCAGTGCCCACTCTCGGAGCCAGGGGGCATATGAGCAGTTCTTC.

The chain is built from TRBV3-1 and TRBJ1-5; D gene uncertain. CDR3 length: 14 residues. V lost 0 bases and J 2 bases, leaving 5 bases between the germline ends. The germline CDR1 and CDR2 sequences are LGHDT and YNNKEL (reference sequence). CDR3 DNA: TGTGCCAGCAGCCAAGACGAGCGCAATCAGCCCCAGCATTTT. Protein: CASSQDERNQPQHF. The complete variable domain, with remaining parts taken from reference TRBV3-1 and TRBJ1-5, reads DTAVSQTPKYLVTQMGNDKSIKCEQNLGHDTMYWYKQDSKKFLKIMFSYNNKELIINETVPNRFSPKSPDKAHLNLHINSLELGDSAVYFCASSQDERNQPQHFGDGTRLSIL.

Only a few counts were recorded for this clonotype. CDR3 coding DNA: TGTGCCAGCAGTTACGGGGGCCACGAGCAGTACTTC. Translating it yields CASSYGGHEQYF. The V and J genes are TRBV6-5 and TRBJ2-7; a possible D gene is TRBD1 (6 bases). Germline V gene data show CDR1 as MNHEY and CDR2 as SVGAGI. The ends were cut back, 2 bases at V and 5 bases at J, with 7 bases in the middle. The CDR3 has 12 residues.

The chain has TRBV18 and TRBJ1-5; the D gene is possibly TRBD1 (6 bases). The germline V gene encodes CDR1 KGHSH and CDR2 LQKENI. This CDR3 has 16 amino acids. Trimming stripped 0 bases from V and 6 bases from J, with 15 bases between. The CDR3 nucleotides are TGTGCCAGCTCACCACCGGCCACAGGGTGGGCTCAGCCCCAGCATTTT. Residues: CASSPPATGWAQPQHF.

This clonotype was counted only a few times. The rearrangement links TRBV18 to TRBJ2-1, with 13 bases that match TRBD2. The trim removed 4 bases at V and 2 bases at J, leaving 11 bases unmatched. The germline gives CDR1 KGHSH, CDR2 LQKENI. The CDR3 length is 19 residues. The CDR3 region has the DNA TGTGCCAGCTCACTAAGGGAACTAGCGGGGGGGCCCCCCTACAATGAGCAGTTCTTC. This gives the protein CASSLRELAGGPPYNEQFF.

The genes are TRBV7-9 and TRBJ2-1; D might be TRBD2 (6 bases). Trimming stripped 3 bases from V and 7 bases from J, with 19 bases between. In germline, CDR1 is SEHNR, CDR2 FQNEAQ (reference sequence). The CDR3 sequence is 16 residues long. CDR3 amino acids: CASSFQTIGSNNEQFF. In DNA form, the CDR3 reads TGTGCCAGCAGCTTCCAGACTATCGGGAGTAATAATGAGCAGTTCTTC.

The table lists this clonotype with many counts. The chain carries TRBV9 and TRBJ2-2; D ambiguous. The V and J ends lost 5 bases and 3 bases respectively, with 2 bases between them. Germline V CDR1 and CDR2: SGDLS, YYNGEE. The CDR3 has 11 amino acids. CDR3 loop: CASSHTGELFF. Here the CDR3 DNA reads TGTGCCAGCAGTCACACCGGGGAGCTGTTTTTT.

The chain couples TRBV12-3 or TRBV12-4 to TRBJ2-1, with D hard to call. The ends were cut back, 5 bases at V and 0 bases at J, with 8 bases in the middle. The CDR3 consists of 14 residues. This CDR3 reads CASSSSFSYNEQFF. CDR3 coding DNA: TGTGCCAGCAGTAGTTCCTTCTCCTACAATGAGCAGTTCTTC.

This clonotype showed up many times. This rearrangement joins TRBV5-1 to TRBJ2-7; 11 positions agree with TRBD1. The V segment lost 3 bases and the J segment 3 bases; nucleotides outside the gene matches: 5. Per germline, CDR1 SGHRS and CDR2 YFSETQ. The CDR3 loop spans 15 amino acids. CDR3 sequence reads: CASSSSGTGGYEQYF. The CDR3 nucleotides read TGCGCCAGCAGCTCCTCCGGGACAGGGGGCTACGAGCAGTACTTC.

The chain links TRBV20-1 to TRBJ2-1, with 8 bases fitting TRBD2. Germline CDR1 is DFQATT and CDR2 is SNEGSKA (reference sequence). The CDR3 sequence is 15 residues long. J was trimmed by 8 bases and V by 1 base; bases with no gene match: 10. The CDR3 here is CSARGLGRAGDEQFF. For the CDR3, the DNA is TGCAGTGCTAGAGGGCTCGGGAGGGCTGGTGATGAGCAGTTCTTC.

This chain uses TRBV5-1 with TRBJ2-3; D tentatively reads TRBD1 or TRBD2 (7 bases each). The germline gives CDR1 SGHRS, CDR2 YFSETQ. This CDR3 region has 14 residues. The V end was cut by 7 bases, the J end by 0 bases, with 12 bases between. In DNA, the CDR3 is TGCGCCAGCCAGCAGGGGGGGAGCACAGATACGCAGTATTTT. It is translated as CASQQGGSTDTQYF.